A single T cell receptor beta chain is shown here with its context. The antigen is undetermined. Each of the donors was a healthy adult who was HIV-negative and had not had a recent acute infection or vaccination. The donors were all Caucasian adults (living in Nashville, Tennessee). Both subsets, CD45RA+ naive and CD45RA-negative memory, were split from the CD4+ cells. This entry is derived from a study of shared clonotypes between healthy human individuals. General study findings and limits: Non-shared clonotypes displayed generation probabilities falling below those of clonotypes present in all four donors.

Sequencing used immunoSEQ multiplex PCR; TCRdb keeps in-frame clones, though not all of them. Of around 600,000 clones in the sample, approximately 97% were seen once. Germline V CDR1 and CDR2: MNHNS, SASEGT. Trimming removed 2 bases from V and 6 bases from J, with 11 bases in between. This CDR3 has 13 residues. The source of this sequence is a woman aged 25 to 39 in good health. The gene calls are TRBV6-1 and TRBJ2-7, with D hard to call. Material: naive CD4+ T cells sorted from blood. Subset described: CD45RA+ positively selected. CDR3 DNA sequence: TGTGCCAGCAGTGAACAGGTTTTACCCGAGCAGTACTTC. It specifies CASSEQVLPEQYF.